The rows below give T cell receptor beta chains drawn from one sample of a study of spatial heterogeneity in lung cancer. From the 5' RACE reads, TCRdb called clonotypes with MiXCR, one entry per CDR3 protein. The sample lists around 41,000 distinct CDR3 sequences; approximately 7% were seen once. The material sequenced was PBMCs, taken at surgery. Every receptor here comes from a female donor with early-stage non-small cell lung cancer. Both conserved end residues are part of each CDR3. The D gene is left open where the match is weak. The size entry is marked missing in some rows and otherwise reads once, few, many or a size class.

>TRBV9|NA|NA|TRBJ2-3
TGTGCCAGCAGCGGACCCAAAGGTCGTACGCAGTATTTT
CASSGPKGRTQYF
>TRBV4-1|few|TRBD1|TRBJ1-5
TGCGCCAGCAGCCAACAGACAGGGTTTAGCAATCAGCCCCAGCATTTT
CASSQQTGFSNQPQHF
>TRBV7-2|many|NA|TRBJ1-6
TGTGCCAGCAGTAATAGACTTGGGGATTCACCCCTCCACTTT
CASSNRLGDSPLHF
>TRBV5-1|many|NA|TRBJ1-5
TGCGCCAGCAGCTTGGAATCAGGACAGTTTCTTCAGCCCCAGCATTTT
CASSLESGQFLQPQHF
>TRBV28|many|NA|TRBJ2-7
TGTGCCAGCCGACTGGGGCCCTACGAGCAGTACTTC
CASRLGPYEQYF
>TRBV29-1|few|NA|TRBJ2-5
TGCAGCGTTGCCGGGCCCCAAGAGACCCAGTACTTC
CSVAGPQETQYF
>TRBV7-2|NA|NA|TRBJ1-2
TGTGCCAGCCGCTTAGCCGGGGTGATAAACTATGGCTACACCTTC
CASRLAGVINYGYTF
>TRBV4-1|NA|NA|TRBJ2-3
TGCGCCCAGACTGGGTGGGGGAGACGACTGGGGCAGTATTTT
CAQTGWGRRLGQYF
>TRBV12-3/TRBV12-4|few|NA|TRBJ2-1
TGTGCCAGCAGTTTAGATGGCAGTTACAATGAGCAGTTCTTC
CASSLDGSYNEQFF
>TRBV3-1|many|NA|TRBJ2-5
TGTGCCAGCAGCCAAATGGCAGGGGAGACCCAGTACTTC
CASSQMAGETQYF
>TRBV28|NA|NA|TRBJ1-5
TGTGCCAGCAGCTCCGGGAACCCCAATCAGCCCCGGCATTTT
CASSSGNPNQPRHF
>TRBV7-9|NA|NA|TRBJ1-2
TGTGCCAGCAGCTTAGAGGACAGCGACTATGGCTACACCTTC
CASSLEDSDYGYTF
>TRBV28|many|NA|TRBJ1-1
TGTGCCAGCAGTTCCGCCCCGCGGGGGGACACTGAAGCTTTCTTT
CASSSAPRGDTEAFF
>TRBV19|NA|NA|TRBJ2-7
TGTGCCAGTAGTAATCCAGGGGCCGAGCAGTACTTC
CASSNPGAEQYF
>TRBV10-3|many|TRBD1|TRBJ2-2
TGTGCCATCAGTGCCAGGGGGCCGAACACCGGGGAGCTGTTTTTT
CAISARGPNTGELFF
>TRBV20-1|many|NA|TRBJ2-7
TGCAGTGCTAGAGATCTTGGTAAGGGGGTCTACGAGCAGTACTTC
CSARDLGKGVYEQYF
>TRBV7-7|NA|TRBD2|TRBJ2-1
TGTGCTAGCAGCTTGTCCGGGGGGGCGAATGAGCAGTTCTTC
CASSLSGGANEQFF
>TRBV20-1|few|TRBD1|TRBJ1-2
TGCAGTGCTAGAGAGCAGGGGGCTTTCGGTGGCTACACCTTC
CSAREQGAFGGYTF
>TRBV14|many|NA|TRBJ1-2
TGTGCCAGCAGCCCCAACAGGGCACCGGGAGGCTACACCTTC
CASSPNRAPGGYTF
>TRBV6-2/TRBV6-3|NA|TRBD2|TRBJ2-5
TGTGCCAGCAGTAAACTAGCGGCAGAGACCCAGTACTTC
CASSKLAAETQYF
>TRBV6-5|many|NA|TRBJ2-7
TGTGCCAGCAGCATCAGGGGACCCTACGAGCAGTACTTC
CASSIRGPYEQYF
>TRBV4-1|many|TRBD2|TRBJ2-3
TGCGCCAGCAGCCGCCGTACCCTAGCGGGGGGCACAGATACGCAGTATTTT
CASSRRTLAGGTDTQYF
>TRBV24-1|many|NA|TRBJ2-7
TGTGCCATCGCCTCCATCACCTCCTACGAGCAGTACTTC
CAIASITSYEQYF
>TRBV3-1|NA|NA|TRBJ1-1
TGTGCCAGCAGCCAAGATTTGGGGGGAGTAAGTACTGAAGCTTTCTTT
CASSQDLGGVSTEAFF
>TRBV20-1|NA|TRBD1|TRBJ2-6
TGCAGTGCTCGAAGACAGGGAGCTGGGGCCAACGTCCTGACTTTC
CSARRQGAGANVLTF
>TRBV5-6|many|NA|TRBJ1-1
TGTGCCAGCAGCTTGGAATTCACAGGGAGCACTGAAGCTTTCTTT
CASSLEFTGSTEAFF
>TRBV27|few|NA|TRBJ2-3
TGTGCCAGCAGTGAATTTGATACGCAGTATTTT
CASSEFDTQYF
>TRBV7-6|NA|NA|TRBJ2-1
TGTGCCAGCAGGGGCCCTAAATCCGAACAGAGGGATAGCAATGAGCAGTTCTTC
CASRGPKSEQRDSNEQFF
>TRBV25-1|few|NA|TRBJ1-1
TGTGCCAGCGGTAGGAGTAACACTGAAGCTTTCTTT
CASGRSNTEAFF
>TRBV4-3|NA|TRBD2|TRBJ2-3
TGCGCCATCAGCCATGTGCTAGCGGGGACAGATACGCAGTATTTT
CAISHVLAGTDTQYF
>TRBV6-1|few|NA|TRBJ1-2
TGTGCCAGCAGTGGAGGATACAGTGATGGCTACACCTTC
CASSGGYSDGYTF
>TRBV28|many|NA|TRBJ2-5
TGTGCCAGCAGTTCCCCATCGACAGTCTTAGAGACCCAGTACTTC
CASSSPSTVLETQYF